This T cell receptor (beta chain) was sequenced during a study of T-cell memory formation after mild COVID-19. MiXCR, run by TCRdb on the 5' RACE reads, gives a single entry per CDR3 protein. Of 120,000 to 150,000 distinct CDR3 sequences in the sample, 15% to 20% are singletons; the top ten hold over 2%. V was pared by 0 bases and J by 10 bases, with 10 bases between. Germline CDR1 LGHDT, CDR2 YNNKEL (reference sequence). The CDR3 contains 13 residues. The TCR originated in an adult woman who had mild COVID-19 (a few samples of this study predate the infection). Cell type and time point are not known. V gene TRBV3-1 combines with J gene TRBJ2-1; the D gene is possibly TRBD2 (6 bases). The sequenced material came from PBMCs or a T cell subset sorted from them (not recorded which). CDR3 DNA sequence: TGTGCCAGCAGCCAAGAGATGGCGGGAGAGCAGTTCTTC. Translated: CASSQEMAGEQFF.